This T cell receptor (beta chain) was sequenced in a study of regulatory T cells in long-lasting Graves disease. Study overall: Graves' patients, diagnosed recently, had received antithyroid drugs under 3 months. Study-level results: Possibly, too few samples lowered accuracy.

This clonotype was detected only a few times. The antigen is undetermined. Arm-PCR with iRepertoire HTBI primers amplified the CDR3 regions for these TCR beta libraries. TCRdb independently ran MiXCR on the multiplex PCR reads; one entry per CDR3 protein. Among hundreds of thousands of distinct CDR3 sequences listed, less than 20% were seen once. The time point is: newly diagnosed GD, antithyroid drugs for less than 3 months. Following extraction of RNA from PBMCs, that RNA was used to make the TCR library. V trimming: 2 bases; J trimming: 4 bases; junction bases outside the gene matches: 5. The CDR3 consists of 15 residues. The germline V gene encodes CDR1 SEHNR and CDR2 FQNEAQ (reference sequence). These data were also reused for a study on T cells in Graves' hyperthyroidism and ophthalmopathy. This second report adds: Stable hyperthyroidism and ophthalmopathy were separated using 13 V-J signatures.

The rearrangement uses TRBV7-9 and TRBJ2-1; 7 bases fit TRBD1. This sample comprised peripheral blood mononuclear cells (PBMCs), obtained at new diagnosis, from a patient treated with antithyroid drugs. The receptor's source is a woman aged 25 to 39 with Graves disease. CDR3 in DNA: TGTGCCAGCAGCTTATACAGGGGCTCTTACAATGAGCAGTTCTTC. Translating gives CASSLYRGSYNEQFF.